This TCR beta chain was retrieved from a study of cytomegalovirus exposure and HLA in healthy donors (dated by TCRdb to about 2017). Study-level background: The 650 to 750 repertoires of the first cohort and the 95 to 150 validation repertoires were produced on the same platform, according to a later analysis. The study aimed to test whether cataloging public T cell receptors could reveal signatures of past pathogen exposure. A separate validation cohort of over 95 different subjects was used in addition to the approximately 670-subject first cohort. To predict cytomegalovirus infection status, the study brought together high-throughput TCR immunosequencing, statistical association of individual TCRs with disease status, and machine learning. What the work shows at the level of the full study, not this receptor alone: Subsequent analysis determined that TCRs grouped into clusters in the first cohort also showed a tendency toward co-occurrence across the roughly 120 validation repertoires, and approximately 94% of cluster scores exceeded 0. Most TCR sequences were observed very rarely across donors, whereas some public TCRs were present in many individuals. All 120 or so repertoires were used to score co-occurrence in the validation cohort in a later analysis, because that analysis had no HLA typing for the cohort. It was suggested by the authors that the approach could potentially be generalized to other disease states and immunological phenotypes. Cytomegalovirus status was reported to be diagnosed by the classifier with high specificity and sensitivity in both the original and validation cohorts. In vitro tests confirmed that a few of the cytomegalovirus-associated TCR beta chains recognize cytomegalovirus antigens. The study gave a list of about 170 TCR beta chains associated with cytomegalovirus.

Donors formed part of the validation cohort, which comprised 120 subjects and was distinct from the first cohort of 666 subjects. Compared with germline, V lacks 4 bases and J lacks 0 bases; bases without a gene match: 5. Inclusive of the bounding cysteine and phenylalanine, the CDR3 is 16 residues long. Here the CDR3 DNA is all that survives: 48 bases in frame from base 1. The CDR1 and CDR2 encoded by the germline V gene (reference sequence) are LNHDA and SQIVND. About this clone itself: What this receptor recognizes is not known. Qualities for individual bases were not recorded, and no much larger clone is one base off.

The library was generated by the immunoSEQ multiplex PCR assay. The authors' analysis ran thus. A statistical classification framework was built for diagnosing cytomegalovirus status from the catalog of TCR beta chain sequences. TCRdb took this table from immuneACCESS and kept in-frame rearrangements with V and J called. Such tables lack part of the clones; where checked against another copy, unresolved V genes explain under half of the gap, and the rest is unexplained. Clone size and the V and J calls come from that table; the DNA yielded D and trimming. The sample table shows roughly 180,000 clones, and about 89% are seen once. The ten largest clones take up 7.2% of the sample.

Recombination linked TRBV19 to TRBJ1-5, with TRBD1 identical over 8 junction bases. This sequence originates from a man between 25 and 39 years old in good health and CMV-seropositive. Sequencing was performed on PBMCs. The DNA sequence is TGTGCCAGTAGTAGTCGGACAGGGATTAGCAATCAGCCCCAGCATTTT. Translation gives CASSSRTGISNQPQHF.